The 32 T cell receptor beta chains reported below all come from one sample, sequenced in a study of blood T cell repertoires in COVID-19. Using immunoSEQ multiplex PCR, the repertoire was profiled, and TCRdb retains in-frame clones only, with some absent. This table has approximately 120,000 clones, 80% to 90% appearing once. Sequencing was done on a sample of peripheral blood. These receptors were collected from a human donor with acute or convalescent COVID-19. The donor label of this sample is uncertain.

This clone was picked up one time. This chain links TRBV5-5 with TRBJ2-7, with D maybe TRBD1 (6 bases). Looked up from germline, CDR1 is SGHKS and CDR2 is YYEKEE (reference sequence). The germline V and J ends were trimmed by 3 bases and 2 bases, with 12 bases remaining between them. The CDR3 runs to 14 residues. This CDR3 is CASSSLTGTYEQYF. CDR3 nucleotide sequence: TGTGCCAGCAGCTCGCTGACAGGTACCTACGAGCAGTACTTC. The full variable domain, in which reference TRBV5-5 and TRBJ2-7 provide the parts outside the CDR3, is DAGVTQSPTHLIKTRGQQVTLRCSPISGHKSVSWYQQVLGQGPQFIFQYYEKEERGRGNFPDRFSARQFPNYSSELNVNALLLGDSALYLCASSSLTGTYEQYFGPGTRLTVT.

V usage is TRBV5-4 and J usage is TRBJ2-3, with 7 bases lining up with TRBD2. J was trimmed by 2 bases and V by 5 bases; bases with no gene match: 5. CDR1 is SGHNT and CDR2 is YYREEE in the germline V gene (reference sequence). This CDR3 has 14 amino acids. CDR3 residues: CASRTAGDTDTQYF. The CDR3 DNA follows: TGTGCCAGCAGGACGGCGGGGGACACAGATACGCAGTATTTT.

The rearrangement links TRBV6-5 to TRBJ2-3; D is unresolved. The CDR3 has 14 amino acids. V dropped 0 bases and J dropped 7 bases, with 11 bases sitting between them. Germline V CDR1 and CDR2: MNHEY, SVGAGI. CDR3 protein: CASSYSYATNTQYF. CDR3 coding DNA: TGTGCCAGCAGTTACTCTTATGCGACAAATACGCAGTATTTT.

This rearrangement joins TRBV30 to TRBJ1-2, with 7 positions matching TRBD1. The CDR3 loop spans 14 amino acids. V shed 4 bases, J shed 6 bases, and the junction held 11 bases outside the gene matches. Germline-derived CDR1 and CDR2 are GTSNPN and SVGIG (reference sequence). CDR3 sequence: CAWNGRGLIDGYTF. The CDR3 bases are TGTGCCTGGAATGGCAGGGGGTTAATAGATGGCTACACCTTC.

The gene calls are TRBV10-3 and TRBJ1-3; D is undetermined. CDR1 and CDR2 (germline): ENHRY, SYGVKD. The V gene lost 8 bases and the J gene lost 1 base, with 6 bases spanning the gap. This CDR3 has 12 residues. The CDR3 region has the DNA TGTGCCATCCGGGGATCTGGAAACACCATATATTTT. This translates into CAIRGSGNTIYF.

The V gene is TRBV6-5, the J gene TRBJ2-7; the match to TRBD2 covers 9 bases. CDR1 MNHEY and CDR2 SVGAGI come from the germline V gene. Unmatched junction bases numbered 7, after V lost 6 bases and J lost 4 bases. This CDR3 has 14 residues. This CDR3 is CASRGASGGYEQYF. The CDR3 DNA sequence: TGTGCCAGCAGGGGAGCCAGCGGGGGGTACGAGCAGTACTTC.

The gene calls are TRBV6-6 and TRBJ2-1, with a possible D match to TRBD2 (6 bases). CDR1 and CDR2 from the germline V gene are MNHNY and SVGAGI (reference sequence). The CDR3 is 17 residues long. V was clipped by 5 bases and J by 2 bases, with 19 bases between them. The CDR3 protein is CASSPGGYTRTYNEQFF. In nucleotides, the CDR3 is TGTGCCAGCAGTCCTGGGGGGTATACGAGAACCTACAATGAGCAGTTCTTC.

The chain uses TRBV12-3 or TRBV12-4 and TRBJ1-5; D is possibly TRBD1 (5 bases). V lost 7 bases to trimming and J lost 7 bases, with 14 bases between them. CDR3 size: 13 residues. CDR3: CASTFGTDQPQHF. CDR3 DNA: TGTGCCAGCACCTTTGGGACTGACCAGCCCCAGCATTTT.

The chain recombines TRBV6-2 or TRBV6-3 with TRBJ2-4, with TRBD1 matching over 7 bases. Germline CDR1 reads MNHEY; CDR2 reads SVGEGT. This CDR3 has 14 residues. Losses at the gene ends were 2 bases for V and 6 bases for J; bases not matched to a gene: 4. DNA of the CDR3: TGTGCCAGCAGTTACCAGGGGGTAGGAAACATTCAGTACTTC. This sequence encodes CASSYQGVGNIQYF.

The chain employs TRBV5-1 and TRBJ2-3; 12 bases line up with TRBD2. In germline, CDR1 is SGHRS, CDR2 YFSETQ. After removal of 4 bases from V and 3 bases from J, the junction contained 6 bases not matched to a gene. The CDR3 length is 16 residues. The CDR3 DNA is TGCGCCAGCAGCGTGACTAGCGGGGGAGATACAGATACGCAGTATTTT. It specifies CASSVTSGGDTDTQYF.

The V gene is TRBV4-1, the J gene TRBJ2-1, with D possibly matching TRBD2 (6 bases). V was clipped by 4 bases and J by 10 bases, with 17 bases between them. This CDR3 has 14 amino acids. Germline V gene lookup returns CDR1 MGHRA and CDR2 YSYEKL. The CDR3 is CASSPPGDRNEQFF. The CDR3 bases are TGCGCCAGCAGCCCCCCGGGGGACCGAAACGAGCAGTTCTTC.

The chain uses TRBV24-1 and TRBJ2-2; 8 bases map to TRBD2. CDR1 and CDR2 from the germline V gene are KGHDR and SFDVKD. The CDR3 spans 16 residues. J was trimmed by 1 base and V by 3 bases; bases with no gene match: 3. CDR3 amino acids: CATSDVTSENTGELFF. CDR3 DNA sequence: TGTGCCACCAGTGATGTGACTAGCGAGAACACCGGGGAGCTGTTTTTT.

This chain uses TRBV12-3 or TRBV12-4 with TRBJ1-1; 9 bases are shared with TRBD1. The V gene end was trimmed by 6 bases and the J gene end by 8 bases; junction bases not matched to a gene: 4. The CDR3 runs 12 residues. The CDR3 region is CASRGQGGEAFF. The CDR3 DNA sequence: TGTGCCAGCAGGGGACAGGGAGGGGAAGCTTTCTTT.

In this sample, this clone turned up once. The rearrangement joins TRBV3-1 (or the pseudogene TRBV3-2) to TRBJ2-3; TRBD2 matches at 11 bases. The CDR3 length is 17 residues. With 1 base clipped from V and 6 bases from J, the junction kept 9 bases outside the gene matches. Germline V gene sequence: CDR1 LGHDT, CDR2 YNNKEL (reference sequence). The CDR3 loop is CASSQVTLAGGTDTQYF. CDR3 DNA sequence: TGTGCCAGCAGCCAAGTGACTTTAGCGGGGGGGACGGATACGCAGTATTTT.

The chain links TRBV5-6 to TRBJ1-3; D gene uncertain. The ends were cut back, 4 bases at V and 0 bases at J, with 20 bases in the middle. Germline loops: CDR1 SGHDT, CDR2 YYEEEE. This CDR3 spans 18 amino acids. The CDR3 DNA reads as TGTGCCAGCAGCCGTAAACCTATCCAGACATACTCTGGAAACACCATATATTTT. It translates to CASSRKPIQTYSGNTIYF.

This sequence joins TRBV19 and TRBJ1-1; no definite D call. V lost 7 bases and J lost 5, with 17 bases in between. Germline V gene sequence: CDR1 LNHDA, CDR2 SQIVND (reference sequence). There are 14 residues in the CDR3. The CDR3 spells CASKVMYRGTEAFF. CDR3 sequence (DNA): TGTGCCAGTAAAGTGATGTACCGAGGGACTGAAGCTTTCTTT.

CDR3 amino acids: CAISTGLGTYEQYF. CDR3 nucleotides: TGTGCCATCAGTACGGGACTAGGTACCTACGAGCAGTACTTC. The V call is TRBV10-3, the J call TRBJ2-7, with TRBD2 matching over 8 bases. Losses at the gene ends were 5 bases for V and 2 bases for J; bases not matched to a gene: 5. The CDR3 totals 14 residues. CDR1 and CDR2 (germline): ENHRY, SYGVKD.

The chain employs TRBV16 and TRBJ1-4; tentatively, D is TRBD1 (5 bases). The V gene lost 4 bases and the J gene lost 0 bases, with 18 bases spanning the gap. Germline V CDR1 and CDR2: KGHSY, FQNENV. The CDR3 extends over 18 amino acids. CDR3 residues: CASSPRGGNFATNEKLFF. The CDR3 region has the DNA TGTGCCAGCAGCCCCCGCGGGGGGAATTTTGCAACTAATGAAAAACTGTTTTTT.

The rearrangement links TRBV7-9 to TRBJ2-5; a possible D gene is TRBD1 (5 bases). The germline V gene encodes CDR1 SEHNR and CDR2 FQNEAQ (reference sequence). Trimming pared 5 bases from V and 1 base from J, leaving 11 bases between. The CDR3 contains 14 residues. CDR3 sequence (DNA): TGTGCCAGCAGCCCACAGGACGGCCAAGAGACCCAGTACTTC. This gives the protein CASSPQDGQETQYF.

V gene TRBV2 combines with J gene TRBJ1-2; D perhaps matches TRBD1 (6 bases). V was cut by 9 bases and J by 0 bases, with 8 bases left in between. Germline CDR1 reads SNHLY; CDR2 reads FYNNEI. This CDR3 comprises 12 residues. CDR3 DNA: TGTGCCAGGAGGGACACTAACTATGGCTACACCTTC. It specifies CARRDTNYGYTF.

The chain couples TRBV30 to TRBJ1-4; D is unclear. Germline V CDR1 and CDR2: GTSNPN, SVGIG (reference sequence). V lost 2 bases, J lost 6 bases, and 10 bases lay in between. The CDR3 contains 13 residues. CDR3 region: CAWSRGPDEKLFF. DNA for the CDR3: TGTGCCTGGAGTAGAGGGCCAGATGAAAAACTGTTTTTT.

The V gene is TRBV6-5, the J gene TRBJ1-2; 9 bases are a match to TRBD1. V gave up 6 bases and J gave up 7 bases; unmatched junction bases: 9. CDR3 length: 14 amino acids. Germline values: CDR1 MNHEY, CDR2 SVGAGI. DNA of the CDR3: TGTGCCAGCAGCGATATACAGGGGGCCCTTGGCTACACCTTC. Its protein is CASSDIQGALGYTF.

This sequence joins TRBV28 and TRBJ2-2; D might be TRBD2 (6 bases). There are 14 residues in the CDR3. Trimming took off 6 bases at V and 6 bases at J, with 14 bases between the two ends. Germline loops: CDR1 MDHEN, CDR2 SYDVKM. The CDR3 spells CASSPPGSSGELFF. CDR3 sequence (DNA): TGTGCCAGCAGCCCTCCCGGGAGTTCCGGGGAGCTGTTTTTT. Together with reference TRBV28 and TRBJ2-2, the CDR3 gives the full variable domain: DVKVTQSSRYLVKRTGEKVFLECVQDMDHENMFWYRQDPGLGLRLIYFSYDVKMKEKGDIPEGYSVSREKKERFSLILESASTNQTSMYLCASSPPGSSGELFFGEGSRLTVL.

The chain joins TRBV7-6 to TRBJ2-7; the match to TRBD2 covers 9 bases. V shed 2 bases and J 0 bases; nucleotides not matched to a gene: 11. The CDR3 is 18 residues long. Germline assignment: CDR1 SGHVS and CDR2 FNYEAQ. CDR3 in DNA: TGTGCCAGCAGCTTAAGGGTGGCTAGCGGGACCGTCTCCTACGAGCAGTACTTC. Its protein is CASSLRVASGTVSYEQYF.

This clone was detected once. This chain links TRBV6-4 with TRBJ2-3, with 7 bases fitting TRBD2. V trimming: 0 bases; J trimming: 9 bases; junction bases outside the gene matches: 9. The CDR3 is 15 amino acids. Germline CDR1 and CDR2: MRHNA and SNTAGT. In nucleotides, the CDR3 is TGTGCCAGCAGTGACTCTATGGGACCGCGGGGGACGCAGTATTTT. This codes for CASSDSMGPRGTQYF.

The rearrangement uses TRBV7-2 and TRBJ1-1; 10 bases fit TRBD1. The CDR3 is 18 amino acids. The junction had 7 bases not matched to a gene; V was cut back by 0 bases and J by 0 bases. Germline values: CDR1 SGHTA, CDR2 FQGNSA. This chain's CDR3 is CASSLAGQGPSMNTEAFF. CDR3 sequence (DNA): TGTGCCAGCAGCTTAGCGGGACAGGGGCCGTCAATGAACACTGAAGCTTTCTTT.

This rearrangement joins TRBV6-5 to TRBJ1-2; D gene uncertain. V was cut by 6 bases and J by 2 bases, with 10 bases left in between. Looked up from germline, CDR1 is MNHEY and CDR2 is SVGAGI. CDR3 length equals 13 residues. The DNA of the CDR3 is TGTGCCAGCAGAGAGGGAGGGAACTATGGCTACACCTTC. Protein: CASREGGNYGYTF.

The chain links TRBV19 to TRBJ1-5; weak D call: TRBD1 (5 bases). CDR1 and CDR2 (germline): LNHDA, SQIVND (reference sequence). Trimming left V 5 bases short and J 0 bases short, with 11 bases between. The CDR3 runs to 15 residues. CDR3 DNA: TGTGCCAGTAGTGGTACCGGGGGTAGCAATCAGCCCCAGCATTTT. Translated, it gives CASSGTGGSNQPQHF.

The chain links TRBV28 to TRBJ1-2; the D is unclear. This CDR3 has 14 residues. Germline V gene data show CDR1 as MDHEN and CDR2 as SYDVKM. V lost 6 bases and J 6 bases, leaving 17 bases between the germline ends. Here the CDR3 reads CASSLLPRYNGYTF. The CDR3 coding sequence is TGTGCCAGCAGCTTACTGCCCAGGTATAATGGCTACACCTTC.

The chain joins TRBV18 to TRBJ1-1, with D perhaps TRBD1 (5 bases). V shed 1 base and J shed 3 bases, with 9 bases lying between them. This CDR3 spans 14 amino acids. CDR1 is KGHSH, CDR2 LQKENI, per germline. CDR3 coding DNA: TGTGCCAGCTCACCACAGGGGTGGCACACTGAAGCTTTCTTT. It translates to CASSPQGWHTEAFF.

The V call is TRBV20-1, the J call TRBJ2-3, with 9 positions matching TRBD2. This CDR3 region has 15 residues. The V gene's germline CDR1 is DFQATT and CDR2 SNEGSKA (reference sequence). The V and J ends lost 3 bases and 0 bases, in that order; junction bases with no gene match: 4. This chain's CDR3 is CSASRLAGSTDTQYF. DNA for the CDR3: TGCAGTGCTAGTCGCCTAGCGGGAAGCACAGATACGCAGTATTTT.

For the CDR3, the DNA is TGTGCCAGCTCTCGGGACTCAGGGCTTAACTATGGCTACACCTTC. This sequence encodes CASSRDSGLNYGYTF. The chain links TRBV18 to TRBJ1-2; D possibly corresponds to TRBD1 (5 bases). Trimming pared 6 bases from V and 1 base from J, leaving 15 bases between. CDR3 size: 15 residues. Germline lookup yields CDR1 KGHSH and CDR2 LQKENI. The full variable domain, rest sourced from reference TRBV18 and TRBJ1-2, is NAGVMQNPRHLVRRRGQEARLRCSPMKGHSHVYWYRQLPEEGLKFMVYLQKENIIDESGMPKERFSAEFPKEGPSILRIQQVVRGDSAAYFCASSRDSGLNYGYTFGSGTRLTVV.